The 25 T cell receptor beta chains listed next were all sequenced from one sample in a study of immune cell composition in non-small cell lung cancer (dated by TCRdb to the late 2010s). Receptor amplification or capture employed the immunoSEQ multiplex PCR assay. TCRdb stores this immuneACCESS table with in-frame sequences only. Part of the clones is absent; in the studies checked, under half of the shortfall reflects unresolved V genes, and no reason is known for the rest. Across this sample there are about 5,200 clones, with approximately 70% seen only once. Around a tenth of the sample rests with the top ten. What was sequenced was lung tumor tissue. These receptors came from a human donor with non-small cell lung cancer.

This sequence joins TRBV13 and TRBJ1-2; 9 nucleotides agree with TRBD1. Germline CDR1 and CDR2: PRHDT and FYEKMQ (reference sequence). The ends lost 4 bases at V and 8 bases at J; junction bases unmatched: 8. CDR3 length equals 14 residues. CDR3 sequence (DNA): TGTGCCAGCAGCTACCGGGACAGGGCTAGGGGCTACACCTTC. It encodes CASSYRDRARGYTF.

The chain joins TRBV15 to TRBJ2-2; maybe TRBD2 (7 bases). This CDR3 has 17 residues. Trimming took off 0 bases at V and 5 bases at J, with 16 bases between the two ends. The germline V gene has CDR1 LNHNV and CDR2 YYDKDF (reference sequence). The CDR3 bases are TGTGCCACCAGCAGAGATCTAGGGGGAGGGCCGACCGGGGAGCTGTTTTTT. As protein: CATSRDLGGGPTGELFF.

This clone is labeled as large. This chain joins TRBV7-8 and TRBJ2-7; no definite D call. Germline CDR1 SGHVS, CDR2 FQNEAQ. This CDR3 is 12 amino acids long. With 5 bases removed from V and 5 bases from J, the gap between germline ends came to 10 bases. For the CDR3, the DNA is TGTGCCAGCAGCCCCCCGAGTGACGAGCAGTACTTC. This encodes CASSPPSDEQYF.

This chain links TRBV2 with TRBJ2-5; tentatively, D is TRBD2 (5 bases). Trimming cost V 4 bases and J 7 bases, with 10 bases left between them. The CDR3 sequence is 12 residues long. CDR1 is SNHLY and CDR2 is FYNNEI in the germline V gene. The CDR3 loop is CASSGGPGTQYF. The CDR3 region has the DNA TGTGCCAGCAGTGGCGGGCCCGGGACCCAGTACTTC. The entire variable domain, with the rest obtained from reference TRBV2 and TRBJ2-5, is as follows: EPEVTQTPSHQVTQMGQEVILRCVPISNHLYFYWYRQILGQKVEFLVSFYNNEISEKSEIFDDQFSVERPDGSNFTLKIRSTKLEDSAMYFCASSGGPGTQYFGPGTRLLVL.

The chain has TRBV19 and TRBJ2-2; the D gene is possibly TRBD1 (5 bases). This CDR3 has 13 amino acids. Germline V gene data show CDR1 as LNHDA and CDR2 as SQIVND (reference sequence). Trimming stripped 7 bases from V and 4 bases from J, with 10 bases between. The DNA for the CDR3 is TGTGCCAGTACCAGGGTGGGCACCGGGGAGCTGTTTTTT. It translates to CASTRVGTGELFF.

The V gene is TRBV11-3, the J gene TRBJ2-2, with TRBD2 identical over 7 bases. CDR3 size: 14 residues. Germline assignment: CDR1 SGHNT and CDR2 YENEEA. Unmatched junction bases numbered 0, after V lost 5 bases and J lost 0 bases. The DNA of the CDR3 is TGTGCCAGCAGCCGGGGGGCGAACACCGGGGAGCTGTTTTTT. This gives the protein CASSRGANTGELFF.

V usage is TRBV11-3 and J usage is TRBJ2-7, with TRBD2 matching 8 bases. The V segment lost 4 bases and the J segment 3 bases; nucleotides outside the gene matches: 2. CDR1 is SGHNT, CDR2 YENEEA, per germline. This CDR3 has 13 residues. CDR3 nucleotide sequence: TGTGCCAGCAGCTCCGGGACTAGCTACGAGCAGTACTTC. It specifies CASSSGTSYEQYF.

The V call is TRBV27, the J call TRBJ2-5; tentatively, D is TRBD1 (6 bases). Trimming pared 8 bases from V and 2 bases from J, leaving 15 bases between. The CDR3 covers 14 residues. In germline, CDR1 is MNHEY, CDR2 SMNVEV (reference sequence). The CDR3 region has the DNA TGTGCCAGCGCACCCTCGAGGGGGCAAGAGACCCAGTACTTC. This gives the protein CASAPSRGQETQYF.

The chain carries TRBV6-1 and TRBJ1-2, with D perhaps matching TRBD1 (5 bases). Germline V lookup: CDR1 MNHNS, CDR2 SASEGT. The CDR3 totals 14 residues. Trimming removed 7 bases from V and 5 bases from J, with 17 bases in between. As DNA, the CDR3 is TGTGCCAGCAAAATGCCGGGACTCCCTTATGGCTACACCTTC. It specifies CASKMPGLPYGYTF.

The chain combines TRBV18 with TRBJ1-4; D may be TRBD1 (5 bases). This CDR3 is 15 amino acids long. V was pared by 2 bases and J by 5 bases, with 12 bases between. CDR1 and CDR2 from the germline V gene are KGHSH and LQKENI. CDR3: CASSPAGPRNEKLFF. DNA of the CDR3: TGTGCCAGCTCACCAGCGGGGCCGAGGAATGAAAAACTGTTTTTT.

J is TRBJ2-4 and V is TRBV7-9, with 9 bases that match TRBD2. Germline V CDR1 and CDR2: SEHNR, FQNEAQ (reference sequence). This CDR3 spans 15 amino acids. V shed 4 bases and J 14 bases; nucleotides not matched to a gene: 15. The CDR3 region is CASSSNLKVAGDKYF. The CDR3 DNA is TGTGCCAGCAGCTCGAACCTAAAGGTAGCGGGAGATAAGTACTTC.

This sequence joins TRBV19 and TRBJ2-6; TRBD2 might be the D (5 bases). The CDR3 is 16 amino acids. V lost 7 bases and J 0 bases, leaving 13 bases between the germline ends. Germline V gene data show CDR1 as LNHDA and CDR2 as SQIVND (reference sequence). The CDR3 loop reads CASKPLRGSGANVLTF. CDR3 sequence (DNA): TGTGCCAGTAAACCCCTTCGGGGCTCTGGGGCCAACGTCCTGACTTTC.

The CDR3 nucleotides are TGTGCCAGCAGCTACCTAGGGAGACTTGCCTCAGATACGCAGTATTTT. Its protein product is CASSYLGRLASDTQYF. The chain links TRBV7-9 to TRBJ2-3, with a possible D match to TRBD2 (5 bases). Germline V CDR1 and CDR2: SEHNR, FQNEAQ (reference sequence). CDR3 length equals 16 residues. V lost 4 bases and J lost 4, with 18 bases in between.

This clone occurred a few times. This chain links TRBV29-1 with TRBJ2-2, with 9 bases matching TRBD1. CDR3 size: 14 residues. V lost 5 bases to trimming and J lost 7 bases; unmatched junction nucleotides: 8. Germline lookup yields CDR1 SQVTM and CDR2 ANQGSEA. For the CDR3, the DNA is TGCAGCGTTCCCGGGACAGGGATTCTCGGGGAGCTGTTTTTT. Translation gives CSVPGTGILGELFF.

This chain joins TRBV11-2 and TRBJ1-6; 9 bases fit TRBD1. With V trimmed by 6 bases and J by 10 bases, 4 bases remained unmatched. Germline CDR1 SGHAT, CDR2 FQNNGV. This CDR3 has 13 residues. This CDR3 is CASRGQGESPLHF. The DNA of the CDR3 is TGTGCCAGCAGGGGACAGGGAGAATCACCCCTCCACTTT.

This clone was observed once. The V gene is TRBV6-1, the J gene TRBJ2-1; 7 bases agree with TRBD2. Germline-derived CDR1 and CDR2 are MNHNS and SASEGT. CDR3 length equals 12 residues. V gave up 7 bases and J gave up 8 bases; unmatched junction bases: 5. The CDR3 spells CASTHGRDEQFF. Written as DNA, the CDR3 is TGTGCCAGCACCCATGGGAGGGATGAGCAGTTCTTC.

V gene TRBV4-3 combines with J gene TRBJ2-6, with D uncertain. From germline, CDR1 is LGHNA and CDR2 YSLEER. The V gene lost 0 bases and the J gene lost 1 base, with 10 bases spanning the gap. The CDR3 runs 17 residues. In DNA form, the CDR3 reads TGCGCCAGCAGCCAAGAATCCGAGTGGTCTGGGGCCAACGTCCTGACTTTC. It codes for CASSQESEWSGANVLTF.

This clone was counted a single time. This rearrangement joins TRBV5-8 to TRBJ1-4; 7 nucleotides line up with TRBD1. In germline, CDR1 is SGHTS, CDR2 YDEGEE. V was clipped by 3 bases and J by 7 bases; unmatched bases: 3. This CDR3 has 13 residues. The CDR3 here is CASSSRQGEKLFF. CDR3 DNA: TGTGCCAGCAGCTCCCGACAGGGTGAAAAACTGTTTTTT.

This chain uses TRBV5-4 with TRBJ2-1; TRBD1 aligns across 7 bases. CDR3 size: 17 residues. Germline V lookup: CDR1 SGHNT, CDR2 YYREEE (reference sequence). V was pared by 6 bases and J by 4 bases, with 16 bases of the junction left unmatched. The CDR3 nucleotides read TGTGCCAGCACTTACTATTCGGGACAGCCATGGTACAATGAGCAGTTCTTC. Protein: CASTYYSGQPWYNEQFF.

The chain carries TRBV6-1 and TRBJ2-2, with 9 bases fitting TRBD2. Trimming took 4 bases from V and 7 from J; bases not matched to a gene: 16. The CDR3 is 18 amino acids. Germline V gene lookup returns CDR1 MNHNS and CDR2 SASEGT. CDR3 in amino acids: CASSGGGGRADLGGELFF. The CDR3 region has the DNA TGTGCCAGCAGTGGAGGAGGCGGGAGGGCCGATCTGGGCGGGGAGCTGTTTTTT.

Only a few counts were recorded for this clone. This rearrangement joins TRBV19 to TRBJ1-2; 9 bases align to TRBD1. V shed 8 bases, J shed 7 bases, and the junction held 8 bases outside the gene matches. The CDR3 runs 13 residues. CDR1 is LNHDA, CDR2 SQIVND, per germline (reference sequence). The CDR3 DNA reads TGTGCCAGTCGCACCGGGACAGGGTCTGGCTACACCTTC. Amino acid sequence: CASRTGTGSGYTF.

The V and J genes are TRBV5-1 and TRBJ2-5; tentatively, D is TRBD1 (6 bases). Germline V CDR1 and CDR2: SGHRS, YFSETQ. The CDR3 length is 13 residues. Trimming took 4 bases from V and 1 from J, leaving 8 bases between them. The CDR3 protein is CASSRDIQETQYF. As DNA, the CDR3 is TGCGCCAGCAGCCGGGACATCCAAGAGACCCAGTACTTC.

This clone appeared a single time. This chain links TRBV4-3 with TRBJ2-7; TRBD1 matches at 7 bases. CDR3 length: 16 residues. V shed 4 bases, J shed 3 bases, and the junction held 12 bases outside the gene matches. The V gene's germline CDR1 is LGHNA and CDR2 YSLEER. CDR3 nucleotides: TGCGCCAGCAGCCCTCTCACGACAGGGCAACACTACGAGCAGTACTTC. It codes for CASSPLTTGQHYEQYF.

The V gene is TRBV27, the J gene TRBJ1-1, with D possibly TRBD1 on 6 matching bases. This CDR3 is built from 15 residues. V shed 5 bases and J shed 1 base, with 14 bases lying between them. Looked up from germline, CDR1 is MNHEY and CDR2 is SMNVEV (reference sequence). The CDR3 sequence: CASSQPRTENTEAFF. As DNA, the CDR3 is TGTGCCAGCAGTCAACCCCGGACAGAGAACACTGAAGCTTTCTTT.

CDR3 DNA: TGTGCCAGCAGTTACTCAGCAGGGGCTGGAAATCAGCCCCAGCATTTT. It codes for CASSYSAGAGNQPQHF. V and J are TRBV6-6 and TRBJ1-5, with D tentatively TRBD1 (6 bases). The V gene lost 0 bases and the J gene lost 4 bases, with 13 bases spanning the gap. The germline V gene encodes CDR1 MNHNY and CDR2 SVGAGI (reference sequence). There are 16 residues in the CDR3.